What follows are 8 T cell receptor beta chains derived from one specimen sequenced in a study of T cell changes during pregnancy in multiple sclerosis. Sequencing used immunoSEQ multiplex PCR; TCRdb keeps in-frame clones, though not all of them. This table holds around 36,000 clones, about 92% found once. The sample consisted of peripheral blood, taken before pregnancy. These receptors all stem from a female donor with multiple sclerosis, enrolled in a pregnancy study.

This clone has just a few counts. V gene TRBV27 combines with J gene TRBJ2-2; 10 bases align to TRBD1. Trimming cost V 6 bases and J 1 base; bases outside gene matches: 5. The CDR3 runs to 16 residues. The germline CDR1 and CDR2 sequences are MNHEY and SMNVEV (reference sequence). CDR3 protein: CASRPRTGGNTGELFF. The CDR3 DNA reads as TGTGCCAGCAGACCGAGGACAGGGGGGAACACCGGGGAGCTGTTTTTT.

This chain joins TRBV30 and TRBJ1-1; D remains ambiguous. The V and J ends lost 4 bases and 0 bases respectively, with 15 bases between them. The CDR3 sequence is 15 residues long. The germline V gene has CDR1 GTSNPN and CDR2 SVGIG (reference sequence). The CDR3 is CAWNPPETMNTEAFF. For the CDR3, the DNA is TGTGCCTGGAATCCCCCGGAGACGATGAACACTGAAGCTTTCTTT.

This chain uses TRBV5-1 with TRBJ2-7; D is perhaps TRBD2 (6 bases). Per the germline V gene, CDR1 is SGHRS and CDR2 is YFSETQ. This CDR3 has 16 amino acids. V lost 0 bases and J lost 0, with 13 bases in between. CDR3 protein: CASSLGALDYSYEQYF. The CDR3 DNA is TGCGCCAGCAGCTTGGGCGCTCTGGACTACTCCTACGAGCAGTACTTC.

The V and J genes are TRBV29-1 and TRBJ2-1, with 10 bases fitting TRBD2. Unmatched junction bases numbered 1, after V lost 5 bases and J lost 3 bases. CDR3 length equals 13 residues. The germline V gene encodes CDR1 SQVTM and CDR2 ANQGSEA. CDR3 nucleotide sequence: TGCAGCGTTCGGACTAGCGGCTACAATGAGCAGTTCTTC. Protein product: CSVRTSGYNEQFF.

This chain connects TRBV28 to TRBJ2-3; D might be TRBD1 (5 bases). The ends were cut back, 7 bases at V and 7 bases at J, with 12 bases in the middle. Germline V gene data show CDR1 as MDHEN and CDR2 as SYDVKM. The CDR3 has 12 amino acids. The CDR3 loop reads CASNRQQYTQYF. The CDR3 DNA reads as TGTGCCAGCAATCGACAGCAATATACGCAGTATTTT.

This clone was counted a single time. This chain links TRBV7-2 with TRBJ2-7, with 8 bases identical to TRBD1. The CDR3 spans 13 residues. V was pared by 4 bases and J by 7 bases, with 6 bases of the junction left unmatched. Germline assignment: CDR1 SGHTA and CDR2 FQGNSA. Here the CDR3 DNA reads TGTGCCAGCAGCTACCAGGGGGCGGAGGAGCAGTACTTC. It translates to CASSYQGAEEQYF.

The chain combines TRBV9 with TRBJ2-2; D perhaps matches TRBD2 (5 bases). Germline CDR1 is SGDLS and CDR2 is YYNGEE. The V and J ends lost 0 bases and 7 bases respectively, with 13 bases between them. This CDR3 contains 15 residues. CDR3 sequence: CASSVATPGSGELFF. The CDR3, as DNA: TGTGCCAGCAGCGTAGCTACTCCTGGGAGCGGGGAGCTGTTTTTT.

The rearrangement joins TRBV5-5 to TRBJ2-1, with 7 bases that match TRBD2. There are 15 residues in the CDR3. Germline CDR1 SGHKS, CDR2 YYEKEE (reference sequence). V was clipped by 0 bases and J by 3 bases; unmatched bases: 3. The DNA of the CDR3 is TGTGCCAGCAGCTTGGCAGCGGGAAACTACAATGAGCAGTTCTTC. Its translation is CASSLAAGNYNEQFF.